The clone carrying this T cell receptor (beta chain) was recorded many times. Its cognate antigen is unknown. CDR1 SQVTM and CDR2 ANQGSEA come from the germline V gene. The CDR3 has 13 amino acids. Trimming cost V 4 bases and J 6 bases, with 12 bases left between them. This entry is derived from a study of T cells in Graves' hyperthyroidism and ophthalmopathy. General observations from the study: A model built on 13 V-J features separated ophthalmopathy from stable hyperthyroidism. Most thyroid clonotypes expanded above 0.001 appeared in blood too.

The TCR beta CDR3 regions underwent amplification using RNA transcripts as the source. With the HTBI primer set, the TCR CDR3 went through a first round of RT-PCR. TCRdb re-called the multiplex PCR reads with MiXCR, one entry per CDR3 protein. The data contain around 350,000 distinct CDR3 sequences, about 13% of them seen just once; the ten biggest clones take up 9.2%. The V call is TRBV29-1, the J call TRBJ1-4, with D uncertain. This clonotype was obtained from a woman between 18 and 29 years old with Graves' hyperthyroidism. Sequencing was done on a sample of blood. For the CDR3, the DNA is TGCAGCGTTGGAGGGCAGTCCCATGAAAAACTGTTTTTT. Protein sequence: CSVGGQSHEKLFF.